Listed below are T cell receptor beta chains from one sample, sequenced in a study of blood T cells in healthy people across ages. In TCRdb, the 5' RACE reads were re-called with MiXCR into one record per CDR3 protein. Among fewer than 700,000 distinct CDR3 sequences listed, 40% to 50% were seen once. Sample: blood. The receptors shown here come from a man aged 80 or over in good health. Each CDR3 is given with its conserved first and last residue. The order of the fields is V gene, J gene, D gene, CDR3 length, CDR3 protein. The D gene is left open where the match is weak.

V: TRBV29-1
J: TRBJ1-2
D: TRBD1
length: 13
CDR3: CSVGQEDDYGYTF

V: TRBV28
J: TRBJ2-7
D: TRBD2
length: 13
CDR3: CASGLAGTYEQYF

V: TRBV7-2
J: TRBJ1-2
D: NA
length: 14
CDR3: CASSLRDGNYGYTF

V: TRBV7-8
J: TRBJ2-1
D: NA
length: 14
CDR3: CASSPLTTGGEQFF

V: TRBV29-1
J: TRBJ2-4
D: NA
length: 13
CDR3: CSVVGTPRGIQYF

V: TRBV6-5
J: TRBJ2-1
D: NA
length: 17
CDR3: CASSYSHSGSSYNEQFF

V: TRBV12-3/TRBV12-4
J: TRBJ1-1
D: TRBD1
length: 13
CDR3: CASSFYRGSEAFF

V: TRBV29-1
J: TRBJ1-1
D: NA
length: 12
CDR3: CSVASGSAEAFF

V: TRBV20-1
J: TRBJ2-3
D: NA
length: 15
CDR3: CSARSTTIRTDTQYF

V: TRBV7-2
J: TRBJ2-5
D: NA
length: 14
CDR3: CASSLYWDTKTQYF

V: TRBV7-3
J: NA
D: NA
length: 14
CDR3: CASSLRAAVNEQYF

V: TRBV25-1
J: TRBJ1-1
D: NA
length: 16
CDR3: CASSPFGGTRNTEAFF

V: TRBV7-2
J: TRBJ2-1
D: NA
length: 14
CDR3: CASSLRSVSNEQFF

V: TRBV5-6
J: TRBJ2-7
D: NA
length: 11
CDR3: CASSLQLEQYF

V: TRBV7-9
J: TRBJ1-2
D: NA
length: 15
CDR3: CASSLDGPNFGGYTF

V: TRBV27
J: TRBJ2-7
D: TRBD2
length: 16
CDR3: CASSPRTSGRSYEQYF

V: TRBV5-1
J: TRBJ2-1
D: NA
length: 15
CDR3: CASSPLGSPYNEQFF

V: TRBV28
J: TRBJ2-1
D: NA
length: 14
CDR3: CASCQGRSYNEQFF

V: TRBV20-1
J: TRBJ2-1
D: TRBD2
length: 17
CDR3: CSASWGTSGSSYNEQFF

V: TRBV15
J: TRBJ1-4
D: NA
length: 13
CDR3: CATSRDPGEKLFF

V: TRBV6-6
J: TRBJ2-7
D: NA
length: 13
CDR3: CASSYQGGYEQYF

V: TRBV29-1
J: TRBJ1-1
D: NA
length: 15
CDR3: CSVAPGRGSDTEAFF

V: TRBV20-1
J: TRBJ2-3
D: TRBD2
length: 17
CDR3: CSALGLAGGPSTDTQYF

V: TRBV6-6
J: TRBJ2-7
D: TRBD1
length: 13
CDR3: CASHQQGAYEQYF

V: TRBV5-1
J: TRBJ1-4
D: NA
length: 14
CDR3: CASSSPRTAEKLFF

V: TRBV20-1
J: TRBJ1-5
D: NA
length: 16
CDR3: CSATWQGWGYNQPQHF

V: TRBV7-2
J: TRBJ2-1
D: NA
length: 17
CDR3: CASSRILLLSSYNEQFF

V: TRBV6-2/TRBV6-3
J: NA
D: NA
length: 12
CDR3: CANPNTGNEQYF

V: TRBV6-5
J: TRBJ2-5
D: TRBD1
length: 14
CDR3: CASSYTGTGETQYF

V: TRBV4-3
J: TRBJ2-1
D: TRBD1
length: 15
CDR3: CASSQGGGPYNEQFF

V: TRBV3-1
J: TRBJ2-1
D: TRBD2
length: 16
CDR3: CASSQEASGGVGEQFF